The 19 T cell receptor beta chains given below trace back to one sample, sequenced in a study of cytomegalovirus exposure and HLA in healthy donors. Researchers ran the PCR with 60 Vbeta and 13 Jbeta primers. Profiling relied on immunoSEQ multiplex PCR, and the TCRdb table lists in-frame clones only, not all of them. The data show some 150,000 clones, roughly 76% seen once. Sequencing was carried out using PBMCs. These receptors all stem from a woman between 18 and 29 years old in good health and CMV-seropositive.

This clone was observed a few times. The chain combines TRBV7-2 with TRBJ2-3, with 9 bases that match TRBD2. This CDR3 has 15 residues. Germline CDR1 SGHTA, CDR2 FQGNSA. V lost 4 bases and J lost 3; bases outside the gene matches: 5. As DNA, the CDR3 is TGTGCCAGCAGCTCCCTTAGCGGGAGAACAGATACGCAGTATTTT. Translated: CASSSLSGRTDTQYF.

The CDR3 region is CASSPGTDTYEQYF. DNA of the CDR3: TGTGCCAGCAGCCCAGGAACGGACACATACGAGCAGTACTTC. The chain employs TRBV4-2 and TRBJ2-7; maybe TRBD1 (5 bases). This CDR3 is built from 14 residues. From germline, CDR1 is LGHNA and CDR2 YNFKEQ. Trimming took 4 bases from V and 4 from J, leaving 14 bases between them.

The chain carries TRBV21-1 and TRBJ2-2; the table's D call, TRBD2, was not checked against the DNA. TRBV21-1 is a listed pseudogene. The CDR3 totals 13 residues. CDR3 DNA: TGTGCCAGCAGCAAAGCTCGGACCGGGGAGCTGTTTTTT. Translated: CASSKARTGELFF.

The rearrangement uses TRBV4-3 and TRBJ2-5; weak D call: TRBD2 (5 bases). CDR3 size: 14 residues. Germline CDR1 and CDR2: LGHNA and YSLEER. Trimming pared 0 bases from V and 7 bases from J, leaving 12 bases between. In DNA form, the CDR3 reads TGCGCCAGCAGCCAAGATCGAGCTGGAGGGACCCAGTACTTC. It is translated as CASSQDRAGGTQYF.

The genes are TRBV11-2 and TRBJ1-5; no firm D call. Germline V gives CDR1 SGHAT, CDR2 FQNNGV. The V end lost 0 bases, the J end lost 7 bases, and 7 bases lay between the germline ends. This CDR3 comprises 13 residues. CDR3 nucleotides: TGTGCCAGCAGCTTAGATCTTCAGCAGCCCCAGCATTTT. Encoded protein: CASSLDLQQPQHF.

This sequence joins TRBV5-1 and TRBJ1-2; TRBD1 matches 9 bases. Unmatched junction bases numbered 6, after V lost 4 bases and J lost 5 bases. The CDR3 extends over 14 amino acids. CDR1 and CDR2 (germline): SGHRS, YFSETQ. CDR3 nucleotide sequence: TGCGCCAGCAGCACGAAACAGGGGGCATATGGCTACACCTTC. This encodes CASSTKQGAYGYTF.

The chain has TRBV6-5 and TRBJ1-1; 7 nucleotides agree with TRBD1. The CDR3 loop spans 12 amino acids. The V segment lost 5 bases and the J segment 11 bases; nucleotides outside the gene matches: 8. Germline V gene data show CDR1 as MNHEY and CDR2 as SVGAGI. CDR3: CASSRLQGQAFF. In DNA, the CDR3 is TGTGCCAGCAGTCGACTACAGGGGCAGGCTTTCTTT.

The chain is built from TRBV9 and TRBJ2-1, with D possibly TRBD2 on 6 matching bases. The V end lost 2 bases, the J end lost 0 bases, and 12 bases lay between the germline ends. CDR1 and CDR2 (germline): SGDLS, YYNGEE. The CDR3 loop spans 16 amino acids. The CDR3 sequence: CASSVGGHSSYNEQFF. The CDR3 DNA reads TGTGCCAGCAGCGTTGGAGGGCACAGCTCCTACAATGAGCAGTTCTTC.

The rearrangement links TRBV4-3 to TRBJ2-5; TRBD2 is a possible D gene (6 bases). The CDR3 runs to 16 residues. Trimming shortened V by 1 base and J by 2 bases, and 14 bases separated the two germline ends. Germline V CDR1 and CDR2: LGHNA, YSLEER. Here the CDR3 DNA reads TGCGCCAGCAGCCAAGGGTGGGGGGTGCAGCAAGAGACCCAGTACTTC. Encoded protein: CASSQGWGVQQETQYF.

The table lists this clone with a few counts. The CDR3 here is CAGASRDEKLFF. The CDR3 coding sequence is TGTGCCGGCGCGTCGAGGGATGAAAAACTGTTTTTT. J is TRBJ1-4 and V is TRBV28, with D unclear. Trimming pared 11 bases from V and 6 bases from J, leaving 13 bases between. The CDR3 consists of 12 residues. CDR1 MDHEN and CDR2 SYDVKM come from the germline V gene.

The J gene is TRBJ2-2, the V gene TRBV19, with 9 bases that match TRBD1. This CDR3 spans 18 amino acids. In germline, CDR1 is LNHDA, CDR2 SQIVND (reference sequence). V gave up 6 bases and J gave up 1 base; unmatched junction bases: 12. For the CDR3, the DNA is TGTGCCAGTAGCCAACGAGGCCCGGGACAGGGGAACACCGGGGAGCTGTTTTTT. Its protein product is CASSQRGPGQGNTGELFF.

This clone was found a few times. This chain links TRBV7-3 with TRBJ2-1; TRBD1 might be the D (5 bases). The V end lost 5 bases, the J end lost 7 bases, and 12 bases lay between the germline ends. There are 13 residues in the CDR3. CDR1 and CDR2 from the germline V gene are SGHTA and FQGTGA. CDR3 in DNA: TGTGCCAGCAGCCCGTTAGGGGTTAATGAGCAGTTCTTC. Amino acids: CASSPLGVNEQFF.

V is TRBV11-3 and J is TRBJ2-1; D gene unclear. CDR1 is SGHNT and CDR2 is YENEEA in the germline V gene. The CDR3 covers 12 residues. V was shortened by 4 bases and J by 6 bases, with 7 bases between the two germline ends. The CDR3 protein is CASSSMANEQFF. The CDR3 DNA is TGTGCCAGCAGCTCCATGGCCAATGAGCAGTTCTTC.

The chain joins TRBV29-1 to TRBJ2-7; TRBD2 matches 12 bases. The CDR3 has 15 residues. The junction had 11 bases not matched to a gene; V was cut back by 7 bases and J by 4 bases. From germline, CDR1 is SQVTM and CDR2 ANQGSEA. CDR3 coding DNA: TGCAGCGCTACACCACTAGCGGGGGGCTCGTACGAGCAGTACTTC. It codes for CSATPLAGGSYEQYF.

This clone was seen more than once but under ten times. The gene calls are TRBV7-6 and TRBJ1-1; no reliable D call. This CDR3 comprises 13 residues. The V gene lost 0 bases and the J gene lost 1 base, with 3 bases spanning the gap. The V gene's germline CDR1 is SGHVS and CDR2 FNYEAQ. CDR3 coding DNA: TGTGCCAGCAGCTTAGCCCAGAACACTGAAGCTTTCTTT. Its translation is CASSLAQNTEAFF.

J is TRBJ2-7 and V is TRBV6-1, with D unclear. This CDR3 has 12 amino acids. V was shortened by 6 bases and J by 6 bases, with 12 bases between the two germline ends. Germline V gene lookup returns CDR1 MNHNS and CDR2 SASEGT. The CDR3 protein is CASRVSRVEQYF. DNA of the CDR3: TGTGCCAGCAGGGTGTCCCGAGTCGAGCAGTACTTC.

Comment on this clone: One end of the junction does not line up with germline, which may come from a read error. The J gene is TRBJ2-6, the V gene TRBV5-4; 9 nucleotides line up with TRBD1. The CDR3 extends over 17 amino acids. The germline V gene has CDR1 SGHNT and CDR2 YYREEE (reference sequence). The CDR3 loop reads CASSLDDRGAGANGLTF. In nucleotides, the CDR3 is TGTGCCAGCAGCTTGGATGACAGGGGGGCGGGGGCCAACGGCCTGACTTTC.

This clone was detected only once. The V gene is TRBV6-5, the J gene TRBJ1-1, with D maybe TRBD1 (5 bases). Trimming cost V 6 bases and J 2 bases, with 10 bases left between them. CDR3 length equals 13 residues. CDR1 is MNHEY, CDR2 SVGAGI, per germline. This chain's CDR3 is CASSPGVNTEAFF. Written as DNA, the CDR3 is TGTGCCAGCAGCCCGGGGGTCAACACTGAAGCTTTCTTT.

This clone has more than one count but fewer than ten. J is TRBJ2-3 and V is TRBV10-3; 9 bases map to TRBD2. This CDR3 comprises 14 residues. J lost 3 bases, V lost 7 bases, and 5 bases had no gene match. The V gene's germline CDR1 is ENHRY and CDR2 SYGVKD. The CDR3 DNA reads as TGTGCCATCAAAGGCGGGGGGGCGACAGATACGCAGTATTTT. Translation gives CAIKGGGATDTQYF.